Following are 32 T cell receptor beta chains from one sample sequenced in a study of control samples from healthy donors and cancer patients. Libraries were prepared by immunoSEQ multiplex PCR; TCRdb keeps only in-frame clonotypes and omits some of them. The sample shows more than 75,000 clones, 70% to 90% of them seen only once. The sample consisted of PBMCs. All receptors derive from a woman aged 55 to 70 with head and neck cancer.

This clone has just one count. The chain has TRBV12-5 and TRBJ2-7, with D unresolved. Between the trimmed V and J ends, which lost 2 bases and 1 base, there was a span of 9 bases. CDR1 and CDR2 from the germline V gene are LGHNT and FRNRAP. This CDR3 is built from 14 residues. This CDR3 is CASGLLTASYEQYF. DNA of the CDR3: TGTGCTAGTGGTTTGCTGACGGCTTCCTACGAGCAGTACTTC.

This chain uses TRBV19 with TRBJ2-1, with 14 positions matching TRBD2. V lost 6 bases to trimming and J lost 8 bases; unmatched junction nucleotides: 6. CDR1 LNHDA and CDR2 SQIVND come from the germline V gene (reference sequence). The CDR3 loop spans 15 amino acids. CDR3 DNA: TGTGCCAGTAGCATGACTAGCGGGAGGGCCTATGAGCAGTTCTTC. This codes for CASSMTSGRAYEQFF.

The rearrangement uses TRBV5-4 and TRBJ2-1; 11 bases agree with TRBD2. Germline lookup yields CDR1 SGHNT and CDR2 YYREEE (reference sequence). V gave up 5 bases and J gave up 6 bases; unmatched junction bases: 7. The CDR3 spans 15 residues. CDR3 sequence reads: CASRVAGGPSNEQFF. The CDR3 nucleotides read TGTGCCAGCAGAGTAGCGGGAGGGCCGAGCAATGAGCAGTTCTTC.

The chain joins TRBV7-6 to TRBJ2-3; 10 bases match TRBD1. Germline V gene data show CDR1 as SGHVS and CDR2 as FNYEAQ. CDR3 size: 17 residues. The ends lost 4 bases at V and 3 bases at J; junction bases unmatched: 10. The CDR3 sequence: CASSSRTGGSWTDTQYF. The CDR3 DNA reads TGTGCCAGCAGCTCTAGGACAGGGGGGAGTTGGACAGATACGCAGTATTTT.

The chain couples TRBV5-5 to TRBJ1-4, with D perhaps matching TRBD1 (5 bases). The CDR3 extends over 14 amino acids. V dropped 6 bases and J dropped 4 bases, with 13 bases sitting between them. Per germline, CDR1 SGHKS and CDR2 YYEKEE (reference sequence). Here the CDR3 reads CASNDWGGNEKLFF. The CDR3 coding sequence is TGTGCCAGCAACGACTGGGGCGGTAATGAAAAACTGTTTTTT.

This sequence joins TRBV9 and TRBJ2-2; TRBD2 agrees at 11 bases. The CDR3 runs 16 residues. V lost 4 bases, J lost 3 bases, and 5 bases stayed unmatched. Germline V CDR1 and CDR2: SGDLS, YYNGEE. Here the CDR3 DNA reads TGTGCCAGCAGCCCTACTAGCGGGGGATACACCGGGGAGCTGTTTTTT. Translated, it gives CASSPTSGGYTGELFF.

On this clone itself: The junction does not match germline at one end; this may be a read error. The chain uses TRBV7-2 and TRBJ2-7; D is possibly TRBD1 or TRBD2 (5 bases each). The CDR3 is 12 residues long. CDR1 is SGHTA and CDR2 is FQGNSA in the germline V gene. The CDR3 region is CASSRVPGPGHF. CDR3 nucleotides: TGTGCCAGCAGCAGAGTTCCGGGACCGGGGCACTTC.

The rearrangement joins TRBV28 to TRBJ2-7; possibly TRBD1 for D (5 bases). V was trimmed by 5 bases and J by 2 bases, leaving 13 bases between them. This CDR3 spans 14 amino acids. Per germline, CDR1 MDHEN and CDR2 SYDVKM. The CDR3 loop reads CASSQRQYTYEQYF. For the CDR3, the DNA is TGTGCCAGCAGTCAGAGACAGTACACCTACGAGCAGTACTTC.

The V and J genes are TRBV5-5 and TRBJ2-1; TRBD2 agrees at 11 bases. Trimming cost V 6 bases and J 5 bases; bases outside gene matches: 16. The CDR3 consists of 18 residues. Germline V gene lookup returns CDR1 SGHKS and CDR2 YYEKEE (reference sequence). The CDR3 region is CASTGTSGSLYFHNEQFF. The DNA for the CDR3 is TGTGCCAGCACGGGAACTAGCGGGAGTTTATACTTTCACAATGAGCAGTTCTTC.

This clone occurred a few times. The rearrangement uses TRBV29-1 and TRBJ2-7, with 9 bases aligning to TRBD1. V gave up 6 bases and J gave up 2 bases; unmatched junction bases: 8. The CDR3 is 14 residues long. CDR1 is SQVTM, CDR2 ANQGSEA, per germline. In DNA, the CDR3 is TGCAGCGTCGCCAAACAGGGGGCCCCCTACGAGCAGTACTTC. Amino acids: CSVAKQGAPYEQYF.

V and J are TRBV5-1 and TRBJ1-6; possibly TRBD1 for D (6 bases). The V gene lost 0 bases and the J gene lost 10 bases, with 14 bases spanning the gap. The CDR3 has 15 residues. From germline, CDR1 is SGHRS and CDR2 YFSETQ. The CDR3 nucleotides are TGCGCCAGCAGCTTGGACGGGGGGCGAGACTCACCCCTCCACTTT. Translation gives CASSLDGGRDSPLHF.

The CDR3 DNA sequence: TGTGCCAGCAGCAAGGTCCAACGGGGGAACACTGAAGCTTTCTTT. Its translation is CASSKVQRGNTEAFF. The chain combines TRBV21-1 with TRBJ1-1. TRBV21-1 is a recognized pseudogene. The CDR3 spans 15 residues.

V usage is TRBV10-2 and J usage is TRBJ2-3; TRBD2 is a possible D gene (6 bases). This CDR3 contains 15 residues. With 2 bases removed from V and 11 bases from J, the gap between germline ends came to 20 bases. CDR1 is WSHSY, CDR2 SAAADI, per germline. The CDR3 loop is CASSEVASAYGGQYF. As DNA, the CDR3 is TGCGCCAGCAGTGAGGTCGCTAGCGCCTACGGTGGGCAGTATTTT.

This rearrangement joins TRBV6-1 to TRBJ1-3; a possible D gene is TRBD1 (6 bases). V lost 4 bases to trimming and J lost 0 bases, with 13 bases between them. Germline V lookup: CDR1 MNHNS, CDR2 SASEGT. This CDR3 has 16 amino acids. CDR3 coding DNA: TGTGCCAGCAGTGTTAACAGGGATAGCTCTGGAAACACCATATATTTT. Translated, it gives CASSVNRDSSGNTIYF.

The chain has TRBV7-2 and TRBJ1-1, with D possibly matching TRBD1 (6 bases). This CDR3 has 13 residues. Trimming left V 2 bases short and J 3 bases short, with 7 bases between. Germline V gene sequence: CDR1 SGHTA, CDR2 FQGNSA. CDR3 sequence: CASSLNRDTEAFF. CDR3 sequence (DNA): TGTGCCAGCAGCTTAAACAGGGACACTGAAGCTTTCTTT.

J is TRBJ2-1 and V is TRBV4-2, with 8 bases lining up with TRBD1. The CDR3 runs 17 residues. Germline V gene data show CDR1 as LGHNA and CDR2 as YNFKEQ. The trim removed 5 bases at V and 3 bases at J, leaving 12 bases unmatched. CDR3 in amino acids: CASSDSGAGGFYNEQFF. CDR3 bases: TGTGCCAGCAGCGATTCCGGGGCAGGGGGCTTCTACAATGAGCAGTTCTTC.

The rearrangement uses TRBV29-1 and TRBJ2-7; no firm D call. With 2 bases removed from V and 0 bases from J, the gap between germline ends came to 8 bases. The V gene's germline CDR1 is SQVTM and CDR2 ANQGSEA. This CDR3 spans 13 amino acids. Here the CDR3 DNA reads TGCAGCGTTGAAATCAGCGACTCCTACGAGCAGTACTTC. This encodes CSVEISDSYEQYF.

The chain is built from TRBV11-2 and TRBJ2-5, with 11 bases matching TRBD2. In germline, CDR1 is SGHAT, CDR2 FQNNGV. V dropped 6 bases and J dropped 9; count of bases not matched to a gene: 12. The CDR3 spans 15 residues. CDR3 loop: CASRQTSGDLGAQYF. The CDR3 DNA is TGTGCCAGCAGACAGACTAGCGGGGACCTGGGGGCCCAGTACTTC.

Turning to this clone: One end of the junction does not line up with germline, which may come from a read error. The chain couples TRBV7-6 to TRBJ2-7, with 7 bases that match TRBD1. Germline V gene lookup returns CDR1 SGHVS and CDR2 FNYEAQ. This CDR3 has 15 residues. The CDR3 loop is CVSSLDRDRAYEQYF. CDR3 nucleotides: TGTGTCAGCAGCTTAGATCGGGACAGAGCCTACGAGCAGTACTTC.

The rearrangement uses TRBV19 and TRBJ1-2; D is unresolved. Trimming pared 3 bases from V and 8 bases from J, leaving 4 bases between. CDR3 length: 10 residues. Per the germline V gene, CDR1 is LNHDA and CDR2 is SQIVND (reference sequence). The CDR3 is CASSIEGYTF. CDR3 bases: TGTGCCAGTAGTATCGAGGGCTACACCTTC.

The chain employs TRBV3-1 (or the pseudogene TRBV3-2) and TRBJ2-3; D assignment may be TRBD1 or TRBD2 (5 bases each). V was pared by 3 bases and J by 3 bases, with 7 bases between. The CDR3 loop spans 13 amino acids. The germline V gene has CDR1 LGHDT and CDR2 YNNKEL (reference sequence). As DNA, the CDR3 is TGTGCCAGCAGCCATGGGGGTACAGATACGCAGTATTTT. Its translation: CASSHGGTDTQYF.

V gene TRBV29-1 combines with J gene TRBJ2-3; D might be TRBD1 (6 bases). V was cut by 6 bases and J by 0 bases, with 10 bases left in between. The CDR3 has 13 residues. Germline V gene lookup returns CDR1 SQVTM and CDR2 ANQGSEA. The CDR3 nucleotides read TGCAGCGTCAGACAGGATAGCACAGATACGCAGTATTTT. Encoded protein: CSVRQDSTDTQYF.

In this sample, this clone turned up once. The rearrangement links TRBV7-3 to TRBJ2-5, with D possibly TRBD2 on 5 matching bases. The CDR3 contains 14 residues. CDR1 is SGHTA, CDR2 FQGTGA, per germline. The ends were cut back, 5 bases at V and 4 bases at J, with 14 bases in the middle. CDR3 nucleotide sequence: TGTGCCAGCAGCCCCTCGGGAAGTCGAGAGACCCAGTACTTC. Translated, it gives CASSPSGSRETQYF.

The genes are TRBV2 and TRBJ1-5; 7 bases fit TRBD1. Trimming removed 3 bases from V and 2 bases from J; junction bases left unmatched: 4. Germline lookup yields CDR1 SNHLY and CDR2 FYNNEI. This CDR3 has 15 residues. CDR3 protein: CASSDRQGGNQPQHF. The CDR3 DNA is TGTGCCAGCAGTGACCGACAGGGTGGCAATCAGCCCCAGCATTTT. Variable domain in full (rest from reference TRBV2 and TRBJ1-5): EPEVTQTPSHQVTQMGQEVILRCVPISNHLYFYWYRQILGQKVEFLVSFYNNEISEKSEIFDDQFSVERPDGSNFTLKIRSTKLEDSAMYFCASSDRQGGNQPQHFGDGTRLSIL.

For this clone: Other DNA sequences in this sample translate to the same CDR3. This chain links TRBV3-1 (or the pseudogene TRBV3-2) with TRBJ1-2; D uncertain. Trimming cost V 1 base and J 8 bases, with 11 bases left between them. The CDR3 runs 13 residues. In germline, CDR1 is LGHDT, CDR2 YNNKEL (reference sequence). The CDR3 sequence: CASSQVWEGGYTF. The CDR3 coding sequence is TGTGCCAGCAGCCAAGTATGGGAAGGCGGCTACACCTTC.

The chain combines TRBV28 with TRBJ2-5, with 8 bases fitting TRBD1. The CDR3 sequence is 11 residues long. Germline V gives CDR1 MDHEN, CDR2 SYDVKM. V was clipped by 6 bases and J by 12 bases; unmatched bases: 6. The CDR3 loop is CASRSRGREYF. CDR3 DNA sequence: TGTGCCAGCAGGTCCAGGGGGCGCGAGTACTTC.

The CDR3 reads CSGSQGDKAGYTF. In DNA, the CDR3 is TGCAGCGGTTCTCAGGGAGATAAGGCAGGCTACACCTTC. V is TRBV29-1 and J is TRBJ1-2; possible D gene TRBD1, 5 bases. Germline V gives CDR1 SQVTM, CDR2 ANQGSEA. The germline V and J ends were trimmed by 7 bases and 8 bases, with 20 bases remaining between them. This CDR3 is 13 amino acids long.

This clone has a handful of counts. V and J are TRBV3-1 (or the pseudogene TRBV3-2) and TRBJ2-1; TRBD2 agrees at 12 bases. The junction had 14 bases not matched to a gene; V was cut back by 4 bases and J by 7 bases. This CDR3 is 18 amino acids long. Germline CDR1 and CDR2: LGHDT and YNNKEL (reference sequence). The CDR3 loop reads CASSPWSSGRADRNEQFF. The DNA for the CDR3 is TGTGCCAGCAGCCCGTGGTCTAGCGGGAGGGCCGATCGAAATGAGCAGTTCTTC.

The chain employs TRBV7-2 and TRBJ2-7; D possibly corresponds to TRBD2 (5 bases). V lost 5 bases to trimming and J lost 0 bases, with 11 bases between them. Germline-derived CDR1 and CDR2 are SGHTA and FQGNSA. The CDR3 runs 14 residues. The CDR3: CASSLRTASYEQYF. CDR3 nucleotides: TGTGCCAGCAGCCTCCGGACTGCCTCCTACGAGCAGTACTTC.

CDR3: CASSVLDTEAFF. The CDR3 DNA sequence: TGTGCCAGCAGCGTGCTCGACACTGAAGCTTTCTTT. This rearrangement joins TRBV6-5 to TRBJ1-1; no clear D. The CDR3 has 12 amino acids. Per the germline V gene, CDR1 is MNHEY and CDR2 is SVGAGI. Trimming removed 6 bases from V and 3 bases from J, with 8 bases in between.

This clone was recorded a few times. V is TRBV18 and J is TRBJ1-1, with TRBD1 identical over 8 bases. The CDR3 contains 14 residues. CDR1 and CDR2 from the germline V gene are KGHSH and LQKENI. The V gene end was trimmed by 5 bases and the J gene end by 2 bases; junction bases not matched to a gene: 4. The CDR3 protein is CASSFGQGNTEAFF. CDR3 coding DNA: TGTGCCAGCTCATTCGGACAGGGAAACACTGAAGCTTTCTTT. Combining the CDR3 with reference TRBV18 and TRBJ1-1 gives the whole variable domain NAGVMQNPRHLVRRRGQEARLRCSPMKGHSHVYWYRQLPEEGLKFMVYLQKENIIDESGMPKERFSAEFPKEGPSILRIQQVVRGDSAAYFCASSFGQGNTEAFFGQGTRLTVV.

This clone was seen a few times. The chain's CDR3 is CASTSSGRDTQYF. CDR3 coding DNA: TGTGCCAGCACGTCGAGCGGAAGAGATACGCAGTATTTT. The V call is TRBV9, the J call TRBJ2-3, with a tentative D call TRBD2 (5 bases). V shed 6 bases and J shed 5 bases, with 13 bases lying between them. The CDR3 totals 13 residues. The germline CDR1 and CDR2 sequences are SGDLS and YYNGEE.